These T cell receptor beta chains were read from a single sample in a study of T cells in Graves' hyperthyroidism and ophthalmopathy. TCRdb used MiXCR to reprocess the multiplex PCR reads, holding one entry per CDR3 protein. Seen here are over 500,000 distinct CDR3 sequences, about 16% observed once, and the top ten hold 25% to 30%. Sample: blood. The receptors were sampled from a woman in her twenties or thirties with Graves' ophthalmopathy. Each CDR3 is given with its conserved first and last residue. The order of the fields is J gene, clone size, D gene, V gene, CDR3 DNA, CDR3 protein. D genes are given only for firm matches. The size entry is marked missing in some rows and otherwise reads once, few, many or a size class.

>TRBJ2-7|many|-|TRBV28
TGTGCCAGCAGTGGGGGAAAATGGGTCCACGAGCAGTACTTC
CASSGGKWVHEQYF
>TRBJ1-5|many|-|TRBV20-1
TGCAGTGCTAGACCAGCAGGGACCAATCAGCCCCAGCATTTT
CSARPAGTNQPQHF
>TRBJ2-7|few|-|TRBV14
TGTGCCAGCAGCCAAGATAGTTACTACGAGCAGTACTTC
CASSQDSYYEQYF
>TRBJ2-7|many|-|TRBV28
TGTGCCAGAAAAGCGCACGAGCAGTACTTC
CARKAHEQYF
>TRBJ1-5|many|-|TRBV20-1
TGCAGTGCTCCGGCGTCGATCGGCAATCAGCCCCAGCATTTT
CSAPASIGNQPQHF
>TRBJ2-1|few|TRBD2|TRBV19
TGTGCCAGTAGTATCACCTCTAGCGGGAGAGGTTCCTACAATGAGCAGTTCTTC
CASSITSSGRGSYNEQFF
>TRBJ2-6|-|-|TRBV20-1
TGCAGTGCTAGAGATCGGATCTGGGGAACACTCTCTGGGGCCAACGTCCTGACTTTC
CSARDRIWGTLSGANVLTF
>TRBJ2-3|-|TRBD1|TRBV29-1
TGCAGCGTTGTCGTCAGGGGGCAAGCAGATACGCAGTATTTT
CSVVVRGQADTQYF
>TRBJ2-1|many|-|TRBV11-2
TGTGCCAGCAGCTTAAGTTGTAGGTGGTTCGAGGGCTGCTCCTACAATGAGCAGTTCTTC
CASSLSCRWFEGCSYNEQFF
>TRBJ1-1|many|-|TRBV11-1
TGTGCCAGCAGCTTAGCTGGGAGTATGAACACTGAAGCTTTCTTT
CASSLAGSMNTEAFF
>TRBJ2-7|-|TRBD1|TRBV18
TGTGCCAGCTCACCGGACAGGGAAGGACTGTACGAGCAGTACTTC
CASSPDREGLYEQYF
>TRBJ1-2|-|-|TRBV12-5
TGTGCTAGTGGTCCACCTAACGGTGGCTACACCTTC
CASGPPNGGYTF
>TRBJ1-6|few|-|TRBV13
TGTGCCAGCAGCCCCCGCTCCTATAATTCACCCCTCCACTTT
CASSPRSYNSPLHF
>TRBJ1-5|-|-|TRBV15
TGTGCCACCAGCCGACGAGTGACAGAAAGCAATCAGCCCCAGCATTTT
CATSRRVTESNQPQHF
>TRBJ2-7|-|-|TRBV30
TGTGCCTGGAGTCCAGTGGCCTACGAGCAGTACTTC
CAWSPVAYEQYF
>TRBJ2-1|many|TRBD2|TRBV20-1
TGCAGTGCTAGAGGTCTAGCGGGAGACGGGGAGCAGTTCTTC
CSARGLAGDGEQFF
>TRBJ2-7|few|TRBD2|TRBV14
TGTGCCAGCAGCCAAGGGACTAGCGGGAGTGGAAAGCAGTACTTC
CASSQGTSGSGKQYF
>TRBJ2-1|many|-|TRBV2
TGTGCCAGCAGTGTGTCACAGGGTCTTTACAATGAGCAGTTCTTC
CASSVSQGLYNEQFF
>TRBJ1-1|few|-|TRBV4-1
TGCGCCAGCAGCCAAGATACGGGTGGGTGGACTGAAGCTTTCTTT
CASSQDTGGWTEAFF
>TRBJ1-5|few|-|TRBV20-1
TGCAGTGCAAAAGACATCAGGGATGGCAATCAGCCCCAGCATTTT
CSAKDIRDGNQPQHF
>TRBJ2-3|many|TRBD2|TRBV28
TGTGCCAGCAGTTTTTACGAGGGCGGGAGGCCCACTAGCACAGATACGCAGTATTTT
CASSFYEGGRPTSTDTQYF
>TRBJ2-3|few|-|TRBV29-1
TGCAGCGTTAACCACAGGGCTAGCACAGATACGCAGTATTTT
CSVNHRASTDTQYF
>TRBJ2-3|-|-|TRBV27
TGTGCCAGCAGTCCCCAATATCGGACAGGCACAGATACGCAGTATTTT
CASSPQYRTGTDTQYF
>TRBJ2-5|many|-|TRBV27
TGTGCCAGCAGTTTATCGGGTGAGACCCAGTACTTC
CASSLSGETQYF
>TRBJ1-4|many|-|TRBV5-1
TGCGCCAGCAGCCTTTCGGGTACTAATGAAAAACTGTTTTTT
CASSLSGTNEKLFF
>TRBJ2-2|many|TRBD1|TRBV19
TGTGCCAGTAGGGGACAGGGAGACACCGGGGAGCTGTTTTTT
CASRGQGDTGELFF
>TRBJ1-5|many|-|TRBV6-1
TGTGCCAGCAGTGAATTGGACACGTACAGGGCCGATCAGCCCCAGCATTTT
CASSELDTYRADQPQHF
>TRBJ1-5|many|TRBD1|TRBV28
TGTGCCAGCAGCCCCGTAACAGGGGGAAATAGCAATCAGCCCCAGCATTTT
CASSPVTGGNSNQPQHF
>TRBJ2-5|-|TRBD2|TRBV7-2
TGTGCCAGCAGCTTATACGCGGGAGCTCGGGTTGGGGAGACCCAGTACTTC
CASSLYAGARVGETQYF
>TRBJ2-1|-|TRBD2|TRBV2
TGTGCCAGCAACGGGCTAGCGGGGGTCAATGAGCAGTTCTTC
CASNGLAGVNEQFF
>TRBJ2-1|many|-|TRBV5-1
TGCGCCAGCAGCTCTGGACTTCTCAGCTCCTACAATGAGCAGTTCTTC
CASSSGLLSSYNEQFF
>TRBJ2-7|few|TRBD1|TRBV10-3
TGTGCCATCAGCCGAACCGGGACAGGGTCCACTGTGGGGTACGAGCAGTACTTC
CAISRTGTGSTVGYEQYF
>TRBJ1-6|few|-|TRBV9
TGTGCCAGCAGCGTAGGGATTGGTAATTCACCCCTCCACTTT
CASSVGIGNSPLHF
>TRBJ2-5|-|-|TRBV20-1
TGCAGTGCTCCCCTTAGGGGGAGGGCCCATGAAAGAGAGACCCAGTACTTC
CSAPLRGRAHERETQYF
>TRBJ2-3|-|-|TRBV6-1
TGTGCCAGCAGACGGAAAACAGATACGCAGTATTTT
CASRRKTDTQYF
>TRBJ2-2|many|-|TRBV7-2
TGTGCCAGCAGCTTGACCGGGGAGCTGTTTTTT
CASSLTGELFF
>TRBJ2-5|few|-|TRBV14
TGTGCCAGCAGCCAAGATGTAACAGAAGAGACCCAGTACTTC
CASSQDVTEETQYF
>TRBJ1-1|-|-|TRBV14
TGTGCCAGCAGCCAACTGGCGGGGGAGATGAACACTGAAGCTTTCTTT
CASSQLAGEMNTEAFF
>TRBJ2-1|many|TRBD2|TRBV20-1
TGCAGTGCTCTAATAGCGGGAGTTGGGTACAATGAGCAGTTCTTC
CSALIAGVGYNEQFF
>TRBJ2-1|many|TRBD2|TRBV28
TGTGCCAGCAGCTTTCCCCGGACTAGCGGGAGTGGGGGACCTGAGCAGTTCTTC
CASSFPRTSGSGGPEQFF
>TRBJ1-1|-|-|TRBV29-1
TGCAGCGTCCCTGGATCCCAGGGGACCCACACTGAAGCTTTCTTT
CSVPGSQGTHTEAFF
>TRBJ1-2|-|-|TRBV20-1
TGCAGTGCTAGTGGGGGACCGTCTAACTATGGCTACACCTTC
CSASGGPSNYGYTF
>TRBJ1-1|many|-|TRBV28
TGTGCCAGCAGGGTGGGTGGCACTGAAGCTTTCTTT
CASRVGGTEAFF
>TRBJ1-3|-|-|TRBV5-5
TGTGCCAGCAGCTTGGTGGGGAACAGGGCTGGAAACACCATATATTTT
CASSLVGNRAGNTIYF
>TRBJ1-5|many|TRBD1|TRBV12-3/TRBV12-4
TGTGCCAGCAGTTTCGACGGGACAGACATGTATCAGCCCCAGCATTTT
CASSFDGTDMYQPQHF
>TRBJ2-5|many|TRBD1|TRBV5-1
TGCGCCAGCAGCCACCCGGGACAGCAAGAGACCCAGTACTTC
CASSHPGQQETQYF
>TRBJ2-1|few|-|TRBV4-2
TGTGCCAGCAGCCAAGATAAACTCACCGGGAAGGGGGGACAGTTCTTC
CASSQDKLTGKGGQFF
>TRBJ2-7|many|TRBD1|TRBV28
TGTGCCAGCAGAGACAGGGACCTCTACTACGAGCAGTACTTC
CASRDRDLYYEQYF
>TRBJ1-2|many|TRBD1|TRBV30
TGTGCCTGGAGCGGGACAGCTAACTATGGCTACACCTTC
CAWSGTANYGYTF
>TRBJ1-6|few|TRBD1|TRBV27
TGTGCCAGCAGAGCGACAGGGTCTTTTTTTGGACCCCTCCACTTT
CASRATGSFFGPLHF
>TRBJ2-5|many|TRBD2|TRBV28
TGTGCCAGCAGTTTGGGAGTGGGAGGGCCCGAGACCCAGTACTTC
CASSLGVGGPETQYF